The rows below give T cell receptor beta chains drawn from one sample of a study of neurological immune-mediated disorders. One entry per CDR3 protein results from TCRdb running MiXCR on the 5' RACE reads. The table records just under 45,000 distinct CDR3 sequences, approximately 21% of them present only once. The sample comprised PBMCs. Receptors originate from a man aged 55 to 70 with HTLV-1-associated myelopathy (HAM/TSP). Each CDR3 is given with its conserved first and last residue. D genes are given only for firm matches. The listing skips clone size in some rows; elsewhere it reads once, few, many or a size class.

V	J	size	D	CDR3	DNA
TRBV10-3	TRBJ2-7	few	TRBD2	CAISDHRTSGLTYEQYF	TGTGCCATCAGTGATCACCGGACTAGCGGATTGACCTACGAGCAGTACTTC
TRBV6-1	TRBJ2-5	many	TRBD2	CASRGALAGGQETQYF	TGTGCCAGCAGGGGGGCACTAGCGGGAGGGCAAGAGACCCAGTACTTC
TRBV18	TRBJ2-2	many	.	CASSPQPTGELFF	TGTGCCAGCTCACCACAGCCCACCGGGGAGCTGTTTTTT
TRBV7-9	TRBJ2-7	many	.	CASSLSTGFYEQYF	TGTGCCAGCAGCTTATCTACAGGTTTTTACGAGCAGTACTTC
TRBV5-6	TRBJ2-1	many	TRBD2	CASSSSGTRTLNEQFF	TGTGCCAGCAGCTCATCCGGGACTAGGACCTTGAATGAGCAGTTCTTC
TRBV20-1	TRBJ1-1	many	.	CSARGSRELTEAFF	TGCAGTGCTAGAGGGAGCAGGGAGCTCACTGAAGCTTTCTTT
TRBV5-1	TRBJ2-1	many	.	CASSSLLASTYNEQFF	TGCGCCAGCAGCTCGCTACTGGCCTCAACCTACAATGAGCAGTTCTTC
TRBV12-3/TRBV12-4	TRBJ1-1	many	TRBD1	CASSPRQGSSTEAFF	TGTGCCAGCAGTCCACGACAGGGTTCTAGCACTGAAGCTTTCTTT
TRBV5-1	TRBJ1-2	many	.	CASSPGEGSYGYTF	TGCGCCAGCAGCCCGGGCGAGGGGTCCTATGGCTACACCTTC
TRBV6-1	TRBJ2-1	many	TRBD2	CASSTRGGEGGEVF	TGTGCCAGCAGTACCCGGGGTGGGGAGGGAGGGGAGGTCTTC
TRBV10-3	TRBJ2-7	many	.	CAISKTGVGNEQYF	TGTGCCATCAGTAAGACCGGGGTTGGAAACGAGCAGTACTTC
TRBV12-3/TRBV12-4	TRBJ1-1	many	TRBD1	CASSPPGRGRNTEAFF	TGTGCCAGCAGTCCCCCGGGGAGGGGGCGGAACACTGAAGCTTTCTTT
TRBV5-5	TRBJ1-1	.	.	CASSFGENTEAFF	TGTGCCAGCAGCTTTGGGGAGAACACTGAAGCTTTCTTT
TRBV28	TRBJ2-3	many	.	CASGLTGPMDTQYF	TGTGCCAGCGGGCTCACGGGACCAATGGATACGCAGTATTTT
TRBV12-3/TRBV12-4	TRBJ1-6	many	TRBD1	CASRLGQGRNSPLHF	TGTGCCAGCAGGTTAGGACAGGGTCGTAATTCACCCCTCCACTTT
TRBV6-1	TRBJ1-2	.	TRBD1	CASSRDRGPSHYGYTF	TGTGCCAGCAGCCGGGACAGGGGACCTTCCCACTATGGCTACACCTTC
TRBV4-1	TRBJ1-5	medium-sized	TRBD1	CASVLGTGAGQPQHF	TGCGCCAGCGTTCTAGGGACAGGGGCGGGTCAGCCCCAGCATTTT
TRBV20-1	TRBJ2-1	.	.	CSARDPARAYNEQFF	TGCAGTGCTAGAGATCCGGCCAGGGCGTACAATGAGCAGTTCTTC
TRBV18	TRBJ2-5	many	.	CASSPVPRTTQETQYF	TGTGCCAGCTCACCTGTGCCAAGGACAACCCAAGAGACCCAGTACTTC
TRBV10-2	TRBJ1-2	.	TRBD1	CASSGTGNYGYTF	TGCGCCAGCAGCGGGACAGGGAACTATGGCTACACCTTC
TRBV7-9	TRBJ2-7	many	TRBD1	CASRPDRGYEQYF	TGTGCCAGCAGGCCGGACAGGGGCTACGAGCAGTACTTC
TRBV20-1	TRBJ2-5	many	.	CSAKDQETQYF	TGCAGTGCCAAGGACCAAGAGACCCAGTACTTC
TRBV5-1	TRBJ2-1	many	TRBD2	CASSSGGRHNEQFF	TGCGCCAGCAGCTCGGGAGGGCGCCACAATGAGCAGTTCTTC
TRBV10-3	TRBJ2-3	many	.	CAMSNARDRSSDTQYF	TGTGCCATGAGCAATGCGCGGGATCGCTCCTCCGATACGCAGTATTTT
TRBV20-1	TRBJ2-3	many	.	CSARRDFSDTQYF	TGCAGTGCACGCCGGGACTTCTCAGATACGCAGTATTTT
TRBV7-9	TRBJ2-5	many	.	CASSLGIGETQYF	TGTGCCAGCAGCTTGGGGATAGGGGAGACCCAGTACTTC
TRBV12-3/TRBV12-4	TRBJ2-3	many	.	CASRGFSTDTQYF	TGTGCCAGCCGGGGTTTCAGTACAGATACGCAGTATTTT
TRBV4-1	TRBJ1-3	many	.	CASSQSRARGNTIYF	TGCGCCAGCAGCCAATCCAGGGCGCGAGGAAACACCATATATTTT
TRBV12-3/TRBV12-4	TRBJ1-4	many	TRBD1	CASSPGTDLLEKLFF	TGTGCCAGCAGCCCAGGGACAGACCTTTTAGAAAAACTGTTTTTT
TRBV5-4	TRBJ2-1	many	.	CASSQPSGGNEQFF	TGTGCCAGCAGCCAACCAAGTGGAGGCAATGAGCAGTTCTTC
TRBV18	TRBJ1-1	many	.	CASSPGQNTEAFF	TGTGCCAGCTCACCAGGACAGAACACTGAAGCTTTCTTT
TRBV7-8	TRBJ2-3	many	.	CASSLSSLIDTQYF	TGTGCCAGCAGCTTATCGTCCCTAATAGATACGCAGTATTTT
TRBV5-1	TRBJ2-7	.	TRBD1	CASSSRQGNEQYF	TGCGCCAGCAGCTCTCGACAGGGGAACGAGCAGTACTTC
TRBV9	TRBJ2-5	medium-sized	.	CASSVAPQTGQETQYF	TGTGCCAGCAGCGTAGCCCCCCAGACAGGCCAAGAGACCCAGTACTTC
TRBV13	TRBJ2-3	few	TRBD2	CASSLKAGGTPHTDTQYF	TGTGCCAGCAGCCTCAAAGCGGGGGGAACCCCTCACACAGATACGCAGTATTTT
TRBV29-1	TRBJ2-5	medium-sized	TRBD1	CSVPQGDIVLPQYF	TGCAGCGTCCCACAGGGGGATATCGTTCTCCCCCAGTACTTC
TRBV12-3/TRBV12-4	TRBJ2-7	many	.	CASSLSGRRFKRGEQYF	TGTGCCAGCAGTTTAAGCGGGCGGAGATTTAAACGGGGAGAGCAGTACTTC
TRBV18	TRBJ2-2	few	.	CASSATGTSNTGELFF	TGTGCCAGCTCAGCTACCGGGACCTCGAACACCGGGGAGCTGTTTTTT
TRBV20-1	TRBJ2-1	many	.	CSAFPPGDDEQFF	TGCAGTGCTTTCCCTCCAGGTGACGATGAGCAGTTCTTC
TRBV7-9	TRBJ1-2	few	.	CASSLGDGTDYGYTF	TGTGCCAGCAGCTTAGGGGACGGAACCGACTATGGCTACACCTTC
TRBV5-5	TRBJ2-3	many	.	CASSLKSGVGDTQYF	TGTGCCAGCAGCTTGAAATCAGGAGTGGGAGATACGCAGTATTTT
TRBV5-1	TRBJ1-3	many	TRBD1	CASSPRGTGGYSGNTIYF	TGCGCCAGCAGCCCAAGAGGGACAGGGGGCTACTCTGGAAACACCATATATTTT
TRBV20-1	TRBJ2-1	many	.	CSASAGYNEQFF	TGCAGTGCTAGTGCCGGGTACAATGAGCAGTTCTTC
TRBV20-1	TRBJ1-2	many	.	CSSRAGYGYTF	TGCAGTTCGAGGGCAGGGTATGGCTACACCTTC
TRBV5-1	TRBJ2-5	many	.	CASSLDGRAQGETQYF	TGCGCCAGCAGCTTGGATGGTAGGGCGCAAGGGGAGACCCAGTACTTC
TRBV10-2	TRBJ2-3	.	.	CASSETATGGSSQYF	TGCGCCAGCAGTGAAACGGCAACCGGGGGCTCCTCGCAGTATTTT
TRBV6-5	TRBJ2-2	many	.	CASSTTGNTGELFF	TGTGCCAGCAGTACGACAGGGAACACCGGGGAGCTGTTTTTT
TRBV7-2	TRBJ2-6	many	.	CASSPTSVAGANVLTF	TGTGCCAGCAGCCCCACCTCGGTAGCTGGGGCCAACGTCCTGACTTTC
TRBV5-1	TRBJ2-7	many	TRBD1	CASSGGQGADEQYF	TGCGCCAGCAGCGGCGGACAGGGGGCGGATGAGCAGTACTTC
TRBV7-9	TRBJ2-7	many	TRBD2	CASSLGTTRLEQYF	TGTGCCAGCAGCTTGGGGACTACTCGGTTGGAGCAGTACTTC
TRBV30	TRBJ2-1	few	.	CAWSPTASSYNEQFF	TGTGCCTGGAGCCCGACCGCGAGCTCCTACAATGAGCAGTTCTTC
TRBV5-1	TRBJ2-5	many	TRBD2	CASSLPTGTRQETQYF	TGCGCCAGCAGCTTACCTACCGGGACTAGGCAAGAGACCCAGTACTTC
TRBV29-1	TRBJ1-2	many	TRBD1	CSVGGDRATGYTF	TGCAGCGTTGGAGGGGACAGGGCGACTGGCTACACCTTC
TRBV5-1	TRBJ1-6	many	.	CASSLSGREDSPLHF	TGCGCCAGCAGCTTGAGTGGCAGGGAAGATTCACCCCTCCACTTT